A selection of T cell receptor beta chains follows, all from one sample in a study of cytomegalovirus exposure and HLA in healthy donors. Assay used: immunoSEQ multiplex PCR; TCRdb lists only in-frame clones, some missing. The sample yields 100,000 to 150,000 clones, around 74% seen once. Sequencing used PBMCs. These receptors all come from a man aged 55 to 70 in good health and CMV-seropositive. CDR3s include the opening cysteine and the closing phenylalanine or tryptophan. A D gene is named only where the DNA matches it firmly. Clone size is shown for a subset of rows, as once, few, many or a class of expanded clone.

>TRBV11-2|NA|NA|TRBJ1-4
TGTGCCAGCGGGGGGGTCTTTGCAACTAATGAAAAACTGTTTTTT
CASGGVFATNEKLFF
>TRBV4-1|NA|NA|TRBJ1-1
TGCGCCAGCAGCCAAGATGTGCATGAGGGAGGCACTGAAGCTTTCTTT
CASSQDVHEGGTEAFF
>TRBV7-9|NA|TRBD1|TRBJ1-1
TGTGCCAGCAGCTCAGGACAGGACGAAGCTTTCTTT
CASSSGQDEAFF
>TRBV4-2|once|TRBD1|TRBJ2-5
TGTGCCAGCAGCCAAGGGGACAGGGGTGAGACCCAGTACTTC
CASSQGDRGETQYF
>TRBV5-8|few|TRBD2|TRBJ2-1
TGTGCCAGCAGCTTGGGGACGACTAGCGGGAGCTTTTATGAGCAGTTCTTC
CASSLGTTSGSFYEQFF
>TRBV4-2|NA|TRBD2|TRBJ2-1
TGTGCCAGCAGCCCCTCCCCCATAGCGGGTGGTCAGTTCTTC
CASSPSPIAGGQFF
>TRBV11-3|NA|TRBD2|TRBJ2-7
TGTGCCAGCAGCTTAGATAAGCGACTAGCTTCCTACGAGCAGTACTTC
CASSLDKRLASYEQYF
>TRBV7-9|NA|TRBD2|TRBJ2-7
TGTTCCAGCAGCTTAGCGACTAGCGCCTACTACGAGCAGTACTTC
CSSSLATSAYYEQYF
>TRBV18|few|NA|TRBJ1-5
TGTGCCAGCTCACCAGACTCCAATCAGCCCCAGCATTTT
CASSPDSNQPQHF
>TRBV7-3|NA|NA|TRBJ1-2
TGTGCCAGCAGCTCAGCGCACGGTGTAAGTGGCTACACCTTC
CASSSAHGVSGYTF
>TRBV6-5|NA|TRBD2|TRBJ2-1
TGTGCCAGCAGTCATGGACTAGCTTCTCGCAATGAGCAGTTCTTC
CASSHGLASRNEQFF
>TRBV4-2|NA|NA|TRBJ1-6
TGTGCCAGCAGCCAGTCCGCTAGGGGTGATTCACCCCTCCACTTT
CASSQSARGDSPLHF
>TRBV28|NA|TRBD1|TRBJ1-2
TGTGCCAGCAGTTTATCGGGCGGGCAGGGGGTTCCTGGGGGCTACACCTTC
CASSLSGGQGVPGGYTF
>TRBV5-6|NA|NA|TRBJ1-5
TGTGCCAGCAGCTTGACAGTGGGAGATAGCAATCAGCCCCAGCATTTT
CASSLTVGDSNQPQHF
>TRBV6-1|few|TRBD1|TRBJ2-1
TGTGCCAGCAGTGATCAGAGGCAGGGGGCAACGGGTCGGTGGAATGAGCAGTTCTTC
CASSDQRQGATGRWNEQFF
>TRBV9|NA|TRBD1|TRBJ1-5
TGTGCCAGCAGCGCACAGGGGGGAGGTCAGCCCCAGCATTTT
CASSAQGGGQPQHF
>TRBV15|NA|NA|TRBJ2-7
TGTGCCACCAGCAGAGACAGTTCCTACGAGCAGTACTTC
CATSRDSSYEQYF
>TRBV7-2|NA|TRBD2|TRBJ2-7
TGTGCCAGCAGCTCCCGGAGCGGGGGTAACTCCTACGAGCAGTACTTC
CASSSRSGGNSYEQYF
>TRBV11-2|NA|NA|TRBJ2-3
TGTGCCAGCAGCCCCTACCTCTCGTGGCGGGCCGAACCAGATACGCAGTATTTT
CASSPYLSWRAEPDTQYF
>TRBV28|few|NA|TRBJ2-2
TGTGCCAGCAGGGCACACGGGGGACCGACCGGGGAGCTGTTTTTT
CASRAHGGPTGELFF
>TRBV5-6|NA|NA|TRBJ2-1
TGTGCCAGCAGCTTGGGGCAGTACAATGAGCAGTTCTTC
CASSLGQYNEQFF
>TRBV19|once|TRBD1|TRBJ1-1
TGTGCCAGTATTAGGGACAGGGGGATTTTCGAAGCTTTCTTT
CASIRDRGIFEAFF
>TRBV5-1|NA|NA|TRBJ1-1
TGCGCCAGCAGCTTGGTGACAGCGAAAACTGAAGCTTTCTTT
CASSLVTAKTEAFF
>TRBV5-1|NA|TRBD2|TRBJ2-7
TGCGCCAGCAGCCGGACTAGCGGGAGCTACGAGCAGTACTTC
CASSRTSGSYEQYF
>TRBV19|NA|NA|TRBJ1-1
TGTGCCAGTAGATTGCCCGGGAACACTGAAGCTTTCTTT
CASRLPGNTEAFF
>TRBV28|NA|NA|TRBJ2-7
TGTGCCAGCAGTTTGATACAGTCCTACGAGCAGTACTTC
CASSLIQSYEQYF
>TRBV5-1|NA|NA|TRBJ1-3
TGCGCCAGCAGCTTGGAGGGGGTAAACGGTGGAAACACCATATATTTT
CASSLEGVNGGNTIYF
>TRBV18|NA|NA|TRBJ2-3
TGTGCCAGCTCTCCAGCAGGGGCAGCACCAGATACGCAGTATTTT
CASSPAGAAPDTQYF
>TRBV5-1|NA|NA|TRBJ2-5
TGCGCCAGCAGCTTGGATAGGGCGGACTGGGGGACCCAGTACTTC
CASSLDRADWGTQYF
>TRBV7-8|NA|NA|TRBJ1-1
TGTGCCAGCAGCTTAGCGACAGTAAGTAGGACTGAAGCTTTCTTT
CASSLATVSRTEAFF
>TRBV14|few|NA|TRBJ2-3
TGTGCCAGCAGCCCGCGAGGCCGTAGCACAGATACGCAGTATTTT
CASSPRGRSTDTQYF
>TRBV7-6|NA|TRBD2|TRBJ2-1
TGTGCCAGCAGCTTCGGCACTAGCGGGGGGGGCTATGAGCAGTTCTTC
CASSFGTSGGGYEQFF
>TRBV28|NA|TRBD1|TRBJ2-7
TGTGCCAGCAACACCGGGACAGGGTTCTACGAGCAGTACTTC
CASNTGTGFYEQYF
>TRBV28|few|NA|TRBJ2-5
TGTGCCAGCAGTTTACCCACCGGCGGGGAAGCCTCGAAGGCCCAGTACTTC
CASSLPTGGEASKAQYF
>TRBV7-3|NA|NA|TRBJ2-1
TGTGCCAGCAGCTTAAATTCCGGGGATGAGCAGTTCTTC
CASSLNSGDEQFF
>TRBV9|NA|NA|TRBJ1-1
TGTGCCAGCAGCGCTGAGATTCGAGCCACTGAAGCTTTCTTT
CASSAEIRATEAFF
>TRBV5-4|NA|TRBD1|TRBJ1-2
TGTGCCAGCAGCCCTGGAGGACAGGGCCCTAACTATGGCTACACCTTC
CASSPGGQGPNYGYTF
>TRBV25-1|hyperexpanded|NA|TRBJ1-4
TGTGCCAGCAGTGACCTAGGCCAGGCGGGGGGCGGTGAAAAACTGTTTTTT
CASSDLGQAGGGEKLFF